These T cell receptor beta chains were read from a single sample in a study of T cell responses to AZD1222 COVID-19 vaccine. The table came from immunoSEQ multiplex PCR; TCRdb's copy has only in-frame clones and leaves some out. The sample has 150,000 or so clones; roughly nine tenths are singletons. This material consisted of peripheral blood, taken on day 0 of AZD1222 vaccination. All receptors derive from an adult in good health. Each CDR3 is given with its conserved first and last residue. Each record gives: V gene, J gene, CDR3 protein.

V: TRBV9
J: TRBJ1-6
CDR3: CASSPSGNRNPSPLHF

V: TRBV19
J: TRBJ2-1
CDR3: CASTRGLAGSLEQFF

V: TRBV19
J: TRBJ1-1
CDR3: CASRYREANTEAFF

V: TRBV11-2
J: TRBJ1-5
CDR3: CASSFSTRQPQHF

V: TRBV6-1
J: TRBJ2-3
CDR3: CASSANLGSGGYTDTQYF

V: TRBV28
J: TRBJ1-2
CDR3: CASSLTGAQRGYTF

V: TRBV19
J: TRBJ2-5
CDR3: CASSIFGQAQETQYF

V: TRBV10-3
J: TRBJ1-1
CDR3: CAISESLTGTGTEAFF

V: TRBV30
J: TRBJ1-2
CDR3: CACTGHLAYGYTF

V: TRBV11-2
J: TRBJ1-6
CDR3: CASSPLGQGGSPLHF

V: TRBV7-9
J: TRBJ2-1
CDR3: CASSLRLAGAYLQFF

V: TRBV6-6
J: TRBJ1-2
CDR3: CASSTTEGGYTF

V: TRBV5-4
J: TRBJ2-5
CDR3: CASRPGSAEQETQYF

V: TRBV11-3
J: TRBJ2-2
CDR3: CASSLGVGAPGELFF

V: TRBV29-1
J: TRBJ1-1
CDR3: CSGGTVNTEAFF

V: TRBV11-2
J: TRBJ1-2
CDR3: CASSLEGVGNYGYTF

V: TRBV19
J: TRBJ2-1
CDR3: CASSDGVGAYNEQFF

V: TRBV28
J: TRBJ1-1
CDR3: CASRPGGGNTEAFF

V: TRBV4-2
J: TRBJ1-1
CDR3: CASSLTGTLNTEAFF

V: TRBV29-1
J: TRBJ2-1
CDR3: CSVVMASSYNEQFF

V: TRBV12-3/TRBV12-4
J: TRBJ2-7
CDR3: CASSLDASYEQYF

V: TRBV19
J: TRBJ2-3
CDR3: CASSTPGLAGGADTQYF

V: TRBV2
J: TRBJ1-2
CDR3: CASSEQSPDGYTF

V: TRBV30
J: TRBJ1-3
CDR3: CAWSTGSGNTIYF

V: TRBV27
J: TRBJ1-6
CDR3: CASSFGPGADPPLHF

V: TRBV19
J: TRBJ1-5
CDR3: CASSMGTGTNQPQHF

V: TRBV24-1
J: TRBJ2-5
CDR3: CATSDFETQYF

V: TRBV5-4
J: TRBJ2-5
CDR3: CASSLNRDPMETQYF

V: TRBV28
J: TRBJ1-5
CDR3: CASRNQGDNQPQHF

V: TRBV18
J: TRBJ2-7
CDR3: CASTVAENYEQYF

V: TRBV29-1
J: TRBJ1-2
CDR3: CSVGTTGYGYTF

V: TRBV15
J: TRBJ2-3
CDR3: CATSRTGLAGGTDTQYF

V: TRBV2
J: TRBJ1-2
CDR3: CASSEQGRYGYTF

V: TRBV13
J: TRBJ2-1
CDR3: CASSLDSGRGDEQFF

V: TRBV6-2/TRBV6-3
J: TRBJ1-5
CDR3: CASSYLQGINQPQHF

V: TRBV29-1
J: TRBJ2-3
CDR3: CSVTSVTQYF

V: TRBV6-4
J: TRBJ1-2
CDR3: CASSDTWRGGYTF

V: TRBV4-1
J: TRBJ1-5
CDR3: CASSQGDRDHQPQHF

V: TRBV6-5
J: TRBJ1-1
CDR3: CASSYSGTGNTEAFF

V: TRBV9
J: TRBJ2-2
CDR3: CASSQTGNTGELFF

V: TRBV5-4
J: TRBJ1-6
CDR3: CASSPGQGRSPLHF

V: TRBV7-2
J: TRBJ2-1
CDR3: CASSLRSGTGHNEQFF

V: TRBV7-6
J: TRBJ1-1
CDR3: CASSGGMNTEAFF

V: TRBV7-8
J: TRBJ2-3
CDR3: CASSPGGSGRDTQYF

V: TRBV30
J: TRBJ1-1
CDR3: CAWTSGRDTEAFF

V: TRBV29-1
J: TRBJ2-1
CDR3: CSVGGARAGEQFF

V: TRBV5-8
J: TRBJ1-5
CDR3: CASSYGQSNQPQHF

V: TRBV28
J: TRBJ1-6
CDR3: CASTGQRSSPLHF

V: TRBV19
J: TRBJ1-5
CDR3: CASSAGTVSNQPQHF

V: TRBV28
J: TRBJ1-1
CDR3: CASSPGPRGTEAFF

V: TRBV2
J: TRBJ1-6
CDR3: CASRAGTPNSPLHF

V: TRBV20-1
J: TRBJ1-5
CDR3: CSASYGHQRRFVQDRNQPQHF

V: TRBV5-4
J: TRBJ2-1
CDR3: CASHTTGGGERQFF

V: TRBV19
J: TRBJ2-2
CDR3: CASSTRSGRANTGELFF

V: TRBV11-3
J: TRBJ2-7
CDR3: CASSLGGGRNEQYF